The 27 T cell receptor beta chains below come from one sample, sequenced in a study of T cells in Graves' hyperthyroidism and ophthalmopathy. Amplified TCR beta CDR3 regions derived from RNA transcripts. Using the HTBI primer set, a first-round RT-PCR was run on the TCR CDR3. TCRdb independently ran MiXCR on the multiplex PCR reads; one entry per CDR3 protein. The data hold about 840,000 distinct CDR3 sequences, with roughly 40% observed a single time. The sample consisted of blood. The receptor source for this set is a man aged 18 to 29 with Graves' hyperthyroidism.

This clonotype was seen many times. The rearrangement joins TRBV7-9 to TRBJ2-2; D unresolved. The CDR3 loop spans 14 amino acids. The germline gives CDR1 SEHNR, CDR2 FQNEAQ (reference sequence). Trimming took 5 bases from V and 0 from J, leaving 7 bases between them. CDR3 amino acids: CASSPVPNTGELFF. CDR3 DNA: TGTGCCAGCAGCCCTGTCCCGAACACCGGGGAGCTGTTTTTT.

Here the CDR3 reads CSARISGNTEAFF. In DNA form, the CDR3 reads TGCAGTGCTAGGATCAGTGGGAACACTGAAGCTTTCTTT. V gene TRBV20-1 combines with J gene TRBJ1-1, with D uncertain. Deletions cut 3 bases from V and 1 base from J, with 9 bases between. This CDR3 has 13 amino acids. The germline V gene encodes CDR1 DFQATT and CDR2 SNEGSKA (reference sequence).

The chain's CDR3 is CATSAGVETQYF. The DNA of the CDR3 is TGTGCCACCAGCGCGGGGGTTGAGACCCAGTACTTC. The rearrangement joins TRBV24-1 to TRBJ2-5; TRBD2 matches at 7 bases. Germline V CDR1 and CDR2: KGHDR, SFDVKD. V was clipped by 7 bases and J by 5 bases; unmatched bases: 3. This CDR3 has 12 residues.

The V gene is TRBV20-1, the J gene TRBJ2-7, with D possibly TRBD1 on 5 matching bases. Germline V gene data show CDR1 as DFQATT and CDR2 as SNEGSKA (reference sequence). Trimming took 4 bases from V and 6 from J, leaving 16 bases between them. This CDR3 has 13 amino acids. CDR3 nucleotide sequence: TGCAGTGCTACAGGGTTCTTAATGTCCGAGCAGTACTTC. This encodes CSATGFLMSEQYF.

This clonotype turned up a few times. The chain uses TRBV6-6 and TRBJ1-2; 7 nucleotides align to TRBD1. Germline CDR1 reads MNHNY; CDR2 reads SVGAGI (reference sequence). The CDR3 runs 16 residues. The junction had 6 bases not matched to a gene; V was cut back by 0 bases and J by 2 bases. CDR3 DNA sequence: TGTGCCAGCAGTTACTCCCCGGGACAGCCGAACTATGGCTACACCTTC. This sequence encodes CASSYSPGQPNYGYTF.

The chain employs TRBV6-5 and TRBJ2-2; 12 bases fit TRBD2. Germline V gene sequence: CDR1 MNHEY, CDR2 SVGAGI. Losses at the gene ends were 5 bases for V and 3 bases for J; bases not matched to a gene: 7. CDR3 length: 17 residues. CDR3 in DNA: TGTGCCAGCAGTCCCGGACTAGCGGGAATTTACACCGGGGAGCTGTTTTTT. Encoded protein: CASSPGLAGIYTGELFF.

This clonotype occurred a few times. J is TRBJ2-7 and V is TRBV4-1; the match to TRBD1 covers 11 bases. The germline gives CDR1 MGHRA, CDR2 YSYEKL. With V trimmed by 3 bases and J by 6 bases, 4 bases remained unmatched. The CDR3 is made up of 14 amino acids. DNA for the CDR3: TGCGCCAGCAGCCACGGACAGGGGGCGCTCGAGCAGTACTTC. Protein sequence: CASSHGQGALEQYF.

There are many counts of this clonotype. This chain joins TRBV7-9 and TRBJ2-6, with D perhaps matching TRBD1 (6 bases). The germline V gene encodes CDR1 SEHNR and CDR2 FQNEAQ (reference sequence). V gave up 5 bases and J gave up 6 bases, with 11 bases separating them. The CDR3 is made up of 14 amino acids. The CDR3 protein is CASSENREANVLTF. CDR3 DNA: TGTGCCAGCAGCGAGAACAGGGAGGCCAACGTCCTGACTTTC.

The chain combines TRBV7-9 with TRBJ1-6; 9 bases are shared with TRBD1. The CDR3 extends over 15 amino acids. The V gene end was trimmed by 5 bases and the J gene end by 6 bases; junction bases not matched to a gene: 5. Germline V gives CDR1 SEHNR, CDR2 FQNEAQ (reference sequence). The CDR3 coding sequence is TGTGCCAGCAGCCAGACAGGGGGGGCTAATTCACCCCTCCACTTT. Its translation: CASSQTGGANSPLHF.

In its sample, this clonotype was seen a few times. The J gene is TRBJ2-7, the V gene TRBV7-6; 7 positions match TRBD1. In germline, CDR1 is SGHVS, CDR2 FNYEAQ. The CDR3 is 14 residues long. After removal of 2 bases from V and 5 bases from J, the junction contained 6 bases not matched to a gene. As DNA, the CDR3 is TGTGCCAGCAGCTTACAGGGACAGTACCACGAGCAGTACTTC. Amino acids: CASSLQGQYHEQYF.

This clonotype appeared many times. V gene TRBV5-6 combines with J gene TRBJ2-5, with TRBD1 as a possible D gene (6 bases). Germline assignment: CDR1 SGHDT and CDR2 YYEEEE. The CDR3 sequence is 12 residues long. V lost 4 bases and J 7 bases, leaving 11 bases between the germline ends. In nucleotides, the CDR3 is TGTGCCAGCAGCGACCAACAGGGGACCCAGTACTTC. Protein: CASSDQQGTQYF.

The V and J genes are TRBV7-2 and TRBJ2-2, with D possibly matching TRBD2 (6 bases). This CDR3 has 16 residues. Trimming removed 1 base at V and 6 bases at J, with 15 bases between. CDR1 and CDR2 (germline): SGHTA, FQGNSA. The CDR3 is CASSLVASREAGELFF. The CDR3 coding sequence is TGTGCCAGCAGCTTAGTCGCTAGCAGGGAGGCCGGGGAGCTGTTTTTT.

This clonotype was counted once. A much larger clonotype is one base distant, so this may be a read error. This sequence joins TRBV9 and TRBJ1-1; D may be TRBD1 (6 bases). CDR1 and CDR2 (germline): SGDLS, YYNGEE. The CDR3 is 13 residues long. Deletions cut 0 bases from V and 10 bases from J, with 13 bases between. In DNA, the CDR3 is TGTGCCAGCAGCGTAGCGGGGGCGCCCGTAGCTTTCTTT. Translation: CASSVAGAPVAFF.

J is TRBJ1-1 and V is TRBV7-9; possibly TRBD1 for D (5 bases). The ends were cut back, 2 bases at V and 1 base at J, with 11 bases in the middle. Per germline, CDR1 SEHNR and CDR2 FQNEAQ (reference sequence). The CDR3 totals 15 residues. This CDR3 is CASSLYGGQNTEAFF. Here the CDR3 DNA reads TGTGCCAGCAGCTTATACGGGGGTCAGAACACTGAAGCTTTCTTT.

In its sample, this clonotype was seen a few times. V gene TRBV20-1 combines with J gene TRBJ1-1; tentative D call: TRBD1 (5 bases). With 4 bases removed from V and 5 bases from J, the gap between germline ends came to 20 bases. This CDR3 contains 15 residues. Germline V gene sequence: CDR1 DFQATT, CDR2 SNEGSKA (reference sequence). This CDR3 reads CSATRRDSGGTEAFF. CDR3 coding DNA: TGCAGTGCTACCCGGAGGGACTCTGGGGGGACTGAAGCTTTCTTT.

This clonotype came up once. The rearrangement links TRBV5-4 to TRBJ2-5; 9 bases are a match to TRBD2. V gave up 1 base and J gave up 0 bases; unmatched junction bases: 1. Germline CDR1 is SGHNT and CDR2 is YYREEE (reference sequence). There are 15 residues in the CDR3. In nucleotides, the CDR3 is TGTGCCAGCAGCTTGACTAGCGGGCACCAAGAGACCCAGTACTTC. This encodes CASSLTSGHQETQYF.

This clonotype was detected ten times or more. The chain carries TRBV24-1 and TRBJ2-5; D call uncertain. Per the germline V gene, CDR1 is KGHDR and CDR2 is SFDVKD. This CDR3 is 13 amino acids long. V was trimmed by 3 bases and J by 4 bases, leaving 8 bases between them. The CDR3 sequence is CATSDPPLETQYF. CDR3 nucleotides: TGTGCCACCAGTGATCCTCCACTAGAGACCCAGTACTTC.

This clonotype has only a few counts. CDR3 coding DNA: TGTGCCAGCAGCCGCTCACAGGGTTGGGAAAAACTGTTTTTT. This encodes CASSRSQGWEKLFF. This sequence joins TRBV7-2 and TRBJ1-4; a weak D match, TRBD1 (6 bases). CDR1 and CDR2 (germline): SGHTA, FQGNSA. CDR3 length: 14 amino acids. The V end lost 5 bases, the J end lost 8 bases, and 15 bases lay between the germline ends.

This clonotype was picked up many times. The chain carries TRBV20-1 and TRBJ1-5; 7 bases match TRBD1. The V gene end was trimmed by 2 bases and the J gene end by 6 bases; junction bases not matched to a gene: 4. The CDR3 runs 13 residues. Germline assignment: CDR1 DFQATT and CDR2 SNEGSKA (reference sequence). The CDR3 nucleotides are TGCAGTGCTAGAAATGACAGGGCTCAGCCCCAGCATTTT. It encodes CSARNDRAQPQHF.

The chain recombines TRBV20-1 with TRBJ1-1, with no clear D. This CDR3 contains 13 residues. CDR1 and CDR2 (germline): DFQATT, SNEGSKA (reference sequence). V dropped 6 bases and J dropped 4 bases, with 15 bases sitting between them. The CDR3 reads CSAYSGRGTEAFF. The CDR3 DNA follows: TGCAGTGCCTACAGTGGAAGAGGCACTGAAGCTTTCTTT.

J is TRBJ1-5 and V is TRBV29-1; possibly TRBD1 for D (6 bases). Between the trimmed V and J ends, which lost 8 bases and 7 bases, there was a span of 15 bases. Germline V gene sequence: CDR1 SQVTM, CDR2 ANQGSEA. CDR3 size: 12 residues. The CDR3 sequence is CSPTGSRQPQHF. In DNA form, the CDR3 reads TGCAGCCCCACAGGGTCCAGACAGCCCCAGCATTTT.

A note on this clonotype: The junction shows a germline mismatch at one end, possibly a read error. The V and J genes are TRBV9 and TRBJ2-7; D gene ambiguous. In germline, CDR1 is SGDLS, CDR2 YYNGEE. The CDR3 consists of 16 residues. CDR3 region: CASSVAEVAALYEQCF. CDR3 nucleotide sequence: TGTGCCAGCAGCGTAGCTGAGGTCGCAGCTCTCTACGAGCAGTGCTTC.

This clonotype was seen a few times. The CDR3 bases are TGTGCCAGCAGCAGAACTGAGACCCAGGTAGTTGATCAGCCCCAGCATTTT. Translated: CASSRTETQVVDQPQHF. The chain is built from TRBV5-5 and TRBJ1-5, with unresolved D. V lost 4 bases and J 5 bases, leaving 22 bases between the germline ends. The CDR3 runs 17 residues. CDR1 and CDR2 (germline): SGHKS, YYEKEE (reference sequence).

This clonotype was detected ten times or more. V is TRBV2 and J is TRBJ2-2; the D is unclear. The germline V gene encodes CDR1 SNHLY and CDR2 FYNNEI. V lost 1 base, J lost 3 bases, and 6 bases lay in between. The CDR3 is 14 residues long. CDR3 coding DNA: TGTGCCAGCAGTGAAGGGTCGTACACCGGGGAGCTGTTTTTT. Encoded protein: CASSEGSYTGELFF. The full variable domain, its missing parts supplied by reference TRBV2 and TRBJ2-2, is EPEVTQTPSHQVTQMGQEVILRCVPISNHLYFYWYRQILGQKVEFLVSFYNNEISEKSEIFDDQFSVERPDGSNFTLKIRSTKLEDSAMYFCASSEGSYTGELFFGEGSRLTVL.

This clonotype was recorded a few times. V and J are TRBV7-9 and TRBJ1-1, with 7 bases fitting TRBD1. CDR1 is SEHNR and CDR2 is FQNEAQ in the germline V gene (reference sequence). The CDR3 has 15 amino acids. V dropped 4 bases and J dropped 1; count of bases not matched to a gene: 6. CDR3 amino acids: CASSSYRGKNTEAFF. The CDR3 DNA is TGTGCCAGCAGCTCATACAGGGGAAAGAACACTGAAGCTTTCTTT.

In the case of this clonotype: The final CDR3 position lacks the conserved phenylalanine or tryptophan, pointing to a likely read error. The chain has TRBV19 and TRBJ2-5, with D uncertain. The CDR3 is 13 amino acids. CDR1 is LNHDA and CDR2 is SQIVND in the germline V gene (reference sequence). The ends were cut back, 7 bases at V and 3 bases at J, with 12 bases in the middle. The CDR3 nucleotides are TGTGCCAGTACCACACCCAGCGAAGAGACCCAGTACCTC. Its translation: CASTTPSEETQYL.

In this sample, this clonotype turned up many times. V and J are TRBV29-1 and TRBJ1-5, with 9 bases matching TRBD1. Germline V gene data show CDR1 as SQVTM and CDR2 as ANQGSEA. CDR3 length: 15 residues. The V and J ends lost 5 bases and 4 bases, in that order; junction bases with no gene match: 9. This CDR3 is CSVLETGTGNQPQHF. The CDR3 nucleotides are TGCAGCGTTTTAGAAACCGGGACAGGGAATCAGCCCCAGCATTTT.